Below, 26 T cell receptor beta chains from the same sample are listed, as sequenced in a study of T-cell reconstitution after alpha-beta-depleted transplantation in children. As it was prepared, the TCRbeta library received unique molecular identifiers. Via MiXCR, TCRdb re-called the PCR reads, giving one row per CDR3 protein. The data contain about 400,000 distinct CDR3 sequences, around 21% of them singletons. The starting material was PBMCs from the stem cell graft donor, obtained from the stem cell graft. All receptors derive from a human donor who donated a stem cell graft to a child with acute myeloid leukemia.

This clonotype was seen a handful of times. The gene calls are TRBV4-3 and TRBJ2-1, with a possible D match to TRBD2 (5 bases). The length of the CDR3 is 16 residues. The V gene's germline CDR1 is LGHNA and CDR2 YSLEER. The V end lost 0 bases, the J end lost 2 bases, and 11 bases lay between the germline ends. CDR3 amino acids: CASSQDHLAAYNEQFF. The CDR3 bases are TGCGCCAGCAGCCAAGATCATCTAGCTGCCTACAATGAGCAGTTCTTC.

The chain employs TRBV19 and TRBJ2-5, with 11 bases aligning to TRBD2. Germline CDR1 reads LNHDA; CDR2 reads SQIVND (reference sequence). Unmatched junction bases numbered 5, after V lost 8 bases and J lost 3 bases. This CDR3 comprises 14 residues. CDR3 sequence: CASCGTSGKETQYF. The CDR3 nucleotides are TGTGCCAGTTGTGGGACTAGCGGAAAAGAGACCCAGTACTTC.

Written as DNA, the CDR3 is TGTGCCAGCAGCCAAGGGACTAGCGGAATAAACAATGAGCAGTTCTTC. Translation gives CASSQGTSGINNEQFF. V gene TRBV3-1 combines with J gene TRBJ2-1; TRBD2 matches 10 bases. Unmatched junction bases numbered 5, after V lost 1 base and J lost 5 bases. The length of the CDR3 is 16 residues. Germline CDR1 reads LGHDT; CDR2 reads YNNKEL (reference sequence).

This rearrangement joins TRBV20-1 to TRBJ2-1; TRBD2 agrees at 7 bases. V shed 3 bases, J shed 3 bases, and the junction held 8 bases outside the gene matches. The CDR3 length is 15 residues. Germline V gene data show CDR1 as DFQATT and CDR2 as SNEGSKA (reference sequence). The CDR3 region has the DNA TGCAGTGCTAGTCCCTGGCGGGAGTACTACAATGAGCAGTTCTTC. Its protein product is CSASPWREYYNEQFF.

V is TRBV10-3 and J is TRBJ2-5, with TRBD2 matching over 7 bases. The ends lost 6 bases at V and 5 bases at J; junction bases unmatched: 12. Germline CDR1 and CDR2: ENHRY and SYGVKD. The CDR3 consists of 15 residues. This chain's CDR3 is CAIRARGGSGETQYF. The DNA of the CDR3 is TGTGCCATCAGGGCTCGCGGGGGTAGTGGCGAGACCCAGTACTTC.

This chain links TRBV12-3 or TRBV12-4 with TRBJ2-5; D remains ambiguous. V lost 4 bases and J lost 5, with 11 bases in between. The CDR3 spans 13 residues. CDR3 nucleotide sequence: TGTGCCAGCAGTTCCGGGCCGAGGGAGACCCAGTACTTC. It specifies CASSSGPRETQYF.

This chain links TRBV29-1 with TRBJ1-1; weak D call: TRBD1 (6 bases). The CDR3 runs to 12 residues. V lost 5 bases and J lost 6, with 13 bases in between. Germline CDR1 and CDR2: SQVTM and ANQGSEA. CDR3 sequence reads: CSVPGQNPEAFF. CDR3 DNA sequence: TGCAGCGTTCCTGGACAGAATCCTGAAGCTTTCTTT.

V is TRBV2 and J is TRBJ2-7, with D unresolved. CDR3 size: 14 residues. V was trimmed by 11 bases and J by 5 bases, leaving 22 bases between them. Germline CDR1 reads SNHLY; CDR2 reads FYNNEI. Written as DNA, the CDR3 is TGTGCCTTCTGGTACGACATACGGACCAACGAGCAGTACTTC. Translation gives CAFWYDIRTNEQYF.

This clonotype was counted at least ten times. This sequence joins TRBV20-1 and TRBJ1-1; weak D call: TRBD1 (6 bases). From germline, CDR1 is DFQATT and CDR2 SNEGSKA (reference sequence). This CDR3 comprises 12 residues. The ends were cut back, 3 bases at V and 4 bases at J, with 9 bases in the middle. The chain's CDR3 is CSASRGGTEAFF. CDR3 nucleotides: TGCAGTGCTAGTAGGGGGGGCACTGAAGCTTTCTTT.

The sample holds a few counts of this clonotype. DNA for the CDR3: TGCGCCAGCAGCTTTGATGACTACGAGCAGTACTTC. Translating gives CASSFDDYEQYF. The chain couples TRBV5-1 to TRBJ2-7; no reliable D call. CDR1 and CDR2 from the germline V gene are SGHRS and YFSETQ. V lost 2 bases and J 3 bases, leaving 6 bases between the germline ends. This CDR3 contains 12 residues.

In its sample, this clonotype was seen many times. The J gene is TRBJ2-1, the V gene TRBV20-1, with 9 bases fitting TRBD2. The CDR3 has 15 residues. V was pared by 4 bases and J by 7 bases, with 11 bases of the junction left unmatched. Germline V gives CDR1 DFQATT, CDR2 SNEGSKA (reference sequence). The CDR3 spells CSANLAGLDLNEQFF. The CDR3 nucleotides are TGCAGTGCTAACCTAGCGGGGCTAGATCTGAATGAGCAGTTCTTC.

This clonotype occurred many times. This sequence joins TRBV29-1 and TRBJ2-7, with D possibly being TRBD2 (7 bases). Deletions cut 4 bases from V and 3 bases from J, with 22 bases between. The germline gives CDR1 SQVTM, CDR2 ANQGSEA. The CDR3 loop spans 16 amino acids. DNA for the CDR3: TGCAGCGTTGTCGATCCCGGACAGAGCGGGGACTACGAGCAGTACTTC. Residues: CSVVDPGQSGDYEQYF.

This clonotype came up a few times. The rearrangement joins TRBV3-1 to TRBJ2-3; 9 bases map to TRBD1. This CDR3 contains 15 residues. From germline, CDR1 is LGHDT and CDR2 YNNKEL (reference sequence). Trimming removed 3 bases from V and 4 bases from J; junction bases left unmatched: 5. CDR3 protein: CASSQGQGFSDTQYF. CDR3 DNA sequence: TGTGCCAGCAGCCAGGGACAGGGATTTTCAGATACGCAGTATTTT.

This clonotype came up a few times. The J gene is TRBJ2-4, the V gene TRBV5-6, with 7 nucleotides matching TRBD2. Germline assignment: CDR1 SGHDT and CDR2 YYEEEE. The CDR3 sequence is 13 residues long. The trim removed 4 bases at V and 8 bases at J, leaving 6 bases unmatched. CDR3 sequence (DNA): TGTGCCAGCAGCCGCGGGAGTAATCACATTCAGTACTTC. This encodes CASSRGSNHIQYF.

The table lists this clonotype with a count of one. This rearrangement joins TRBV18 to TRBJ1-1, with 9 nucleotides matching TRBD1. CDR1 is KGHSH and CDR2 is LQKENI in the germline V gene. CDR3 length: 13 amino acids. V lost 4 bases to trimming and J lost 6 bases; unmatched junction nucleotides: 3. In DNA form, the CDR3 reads TGTGCCAGCTCACGGGACAGGGACGCTGAAGCTTTCTTT. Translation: CASSRDRDAEAFF.

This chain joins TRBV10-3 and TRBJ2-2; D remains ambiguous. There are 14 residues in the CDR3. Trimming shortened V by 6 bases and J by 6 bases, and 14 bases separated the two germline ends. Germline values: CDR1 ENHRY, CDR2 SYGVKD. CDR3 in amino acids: CAIRGQVRAGELFF. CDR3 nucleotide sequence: TGTGCCATCAGAGGGCAGGTCAGAGCCGGGGAGCTGTTTTTT.

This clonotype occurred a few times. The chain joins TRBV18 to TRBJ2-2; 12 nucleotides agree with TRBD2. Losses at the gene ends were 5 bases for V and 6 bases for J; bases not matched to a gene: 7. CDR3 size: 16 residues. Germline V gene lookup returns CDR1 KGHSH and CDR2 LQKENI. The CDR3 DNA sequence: TGTGCCAGCTCAGGCCGACTAGCGGGAGAATCCGGGGAGCTGTTTTTT. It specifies CASSGRLAGESGELFF. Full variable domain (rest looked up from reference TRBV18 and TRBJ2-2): NAGVMQNPRHLVRRRGQEARLRCSPMKGHSHVYWYRQLPEEGLKFMVYLQKENIIDESGMPKERFSAEFPKEGPSILRIQQVVRGDSAAYFCASSGRLAGESGELFFGEGSRLTVL.

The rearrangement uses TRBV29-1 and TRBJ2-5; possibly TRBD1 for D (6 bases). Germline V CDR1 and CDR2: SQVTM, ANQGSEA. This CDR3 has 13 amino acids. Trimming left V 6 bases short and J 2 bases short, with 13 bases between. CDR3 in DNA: TGCAGCGTATATTCGGACAGACAAGAGACCCAGTACTTC. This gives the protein CSVYSDRQETQYF.

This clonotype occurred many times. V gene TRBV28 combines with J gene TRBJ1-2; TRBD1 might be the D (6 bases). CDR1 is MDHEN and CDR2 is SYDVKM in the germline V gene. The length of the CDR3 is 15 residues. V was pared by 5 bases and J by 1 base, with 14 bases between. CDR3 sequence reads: CASSLLTGFNYGYTF. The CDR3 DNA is TGTGCCAGCAGTCTACTGACAGGATTTAACTATGGCTACACCTTC.

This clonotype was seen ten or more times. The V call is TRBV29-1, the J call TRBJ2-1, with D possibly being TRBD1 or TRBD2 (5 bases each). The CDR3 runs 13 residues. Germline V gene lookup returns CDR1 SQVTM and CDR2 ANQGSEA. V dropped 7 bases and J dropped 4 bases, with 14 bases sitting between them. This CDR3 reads CSGWTGGYNEQFF. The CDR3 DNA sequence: TGCAGCGGATGGACTGGGGGTTACAATGAGCAGTTCTTC.

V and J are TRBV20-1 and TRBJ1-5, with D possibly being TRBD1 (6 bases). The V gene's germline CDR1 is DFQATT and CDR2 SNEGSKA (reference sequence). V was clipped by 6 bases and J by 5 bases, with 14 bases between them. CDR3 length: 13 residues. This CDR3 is CSARTGSDQPQHF. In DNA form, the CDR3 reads TGCAGTGCCAGAACAGGGTCGGATCAGCCCCAGCATTTT.

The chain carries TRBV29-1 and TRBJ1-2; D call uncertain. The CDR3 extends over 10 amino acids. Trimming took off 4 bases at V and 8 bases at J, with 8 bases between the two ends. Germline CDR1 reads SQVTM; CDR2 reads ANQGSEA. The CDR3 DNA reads TGCAGCGTTGTGTTAGAGGGCTACACCTTC. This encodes CSVVLEGYTF.

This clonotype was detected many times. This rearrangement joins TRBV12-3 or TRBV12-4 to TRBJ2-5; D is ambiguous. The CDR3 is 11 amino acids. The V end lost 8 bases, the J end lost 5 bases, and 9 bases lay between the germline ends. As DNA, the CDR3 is TGTGCCAGCGGCTCGTGGGAGACCCAGTACTTC. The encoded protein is CASGSWETQYF.

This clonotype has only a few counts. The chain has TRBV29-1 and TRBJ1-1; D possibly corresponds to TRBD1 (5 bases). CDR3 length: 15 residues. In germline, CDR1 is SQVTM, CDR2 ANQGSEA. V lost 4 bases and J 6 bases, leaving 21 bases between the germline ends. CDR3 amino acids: CSVGGPEVRESEAFF. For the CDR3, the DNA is TGCAGCGTTGGAGGCCCGGAGGTCAGGGAATCTGAAGCTTTCTTT.

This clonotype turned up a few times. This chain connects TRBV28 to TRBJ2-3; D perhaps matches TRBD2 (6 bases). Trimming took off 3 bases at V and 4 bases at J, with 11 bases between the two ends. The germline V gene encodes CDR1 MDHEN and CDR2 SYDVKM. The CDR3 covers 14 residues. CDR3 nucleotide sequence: TGTGCCAGCAGTTTTGGGGGGACCCCAGATACGCAGTATTTT. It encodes CASSFGGTPDTQYF. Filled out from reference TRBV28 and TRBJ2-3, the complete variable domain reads DVKVTQSSRYLVKRTGEKVFLECVQDMDHENMFWYRQDPGLGLRLIYFSYDVKMKEKGDIPEGYSVSREKKERFSLILESASTNQTSMYLCASSFGGTPDTQYFGPGTRLTVL.

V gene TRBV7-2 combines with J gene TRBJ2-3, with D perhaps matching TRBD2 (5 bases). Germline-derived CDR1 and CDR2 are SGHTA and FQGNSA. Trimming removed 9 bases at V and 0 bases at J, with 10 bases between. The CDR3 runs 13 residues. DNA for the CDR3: TGTGCCAGACGGAGGACTAGCACAGATACGCAGTATTTT. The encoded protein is CARRRTSTDTQYF.